The text below deals with one TCR beta chain. The antigen is not known. This CDR3 is built from 13 residues. Germline assignment: CDR1 MNHNY and CDR2 SVGAGI (reference sequence). V was trimmed by 8 bases and J by 6 bases, leaving 16 bases between them. This record comes from a study of cytomegalovirus exposure and HLA in healthy donors. For the study at large: For the 300 to 450 genotyped donors, 75% to 90% fell within the Caucasian-associated ancestry cluster. Overall study results and limits: Certain indistinguishable V segments, among them TRBV6-2 and TRBV6-3, were excluded. It was reported that the classifier diagnosed cytomegalovirus status with high specificity and sensitivity in both the original and validation cohorts. Later analysis indicated greater clonal expansion among HLA-associated TCR beta chains than among equally common other chains.

Researchers ran the PCR with 60 Vbeta and 13 Jbeta primers. Some clones are missing from TCRdb's copy, which holds only in-frame ones; the method was immunoSEQ multiplex PCR. The data show some 130,000 clones, approximately 80% seen once. Sample: PBMCs. The TCR sequence derives from a man younger than 45 in good health and CMV-seronegative. The chain has TRBV6-6 and TRBJ1-2; D is ambiguous. The CDR3 DNA is TGTGCCAGCTATGAGAGGGCTGCGAATGGCTACACCTTC. Translation: CASYERAANGYTF.